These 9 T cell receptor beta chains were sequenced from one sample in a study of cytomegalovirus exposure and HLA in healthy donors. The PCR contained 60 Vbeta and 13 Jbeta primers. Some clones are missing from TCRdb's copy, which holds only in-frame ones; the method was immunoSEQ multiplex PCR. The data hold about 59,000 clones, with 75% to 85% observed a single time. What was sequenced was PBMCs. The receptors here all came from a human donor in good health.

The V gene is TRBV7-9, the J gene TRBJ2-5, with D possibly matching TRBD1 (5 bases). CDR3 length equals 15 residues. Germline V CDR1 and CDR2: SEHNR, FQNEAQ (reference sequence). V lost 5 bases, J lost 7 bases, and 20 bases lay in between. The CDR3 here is CASSLRWGQMGTQYF. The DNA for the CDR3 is TGTGCCAGCAGCCTGCGCTGGGGCCAGATGGGGACCCAGTACTTC.

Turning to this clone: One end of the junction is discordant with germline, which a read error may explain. The CDR3 here is CANSDPLSTGNYGYTF. The CDR3 DNA reads TGTGCCAACAGTGACCCCCTGTCGACAGGCAACTATGGCTACACCTTC. This chain connects TRBV6-1 to TRBJ1-2; D might be TRBD1 (6 bases). The CDR3 covers 16 residues. Germline CDR1 reads MNHNS; CDR2 reads SASEGT.

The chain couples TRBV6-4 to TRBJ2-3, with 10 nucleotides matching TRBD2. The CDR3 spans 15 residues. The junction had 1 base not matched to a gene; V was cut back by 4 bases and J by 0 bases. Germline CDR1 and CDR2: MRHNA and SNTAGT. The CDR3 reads CASSGLAGSTDTQYF. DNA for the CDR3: TGTGCCAGCAGTGGACTAGCGGGTAGCACAGATACGCAGTATTTT.

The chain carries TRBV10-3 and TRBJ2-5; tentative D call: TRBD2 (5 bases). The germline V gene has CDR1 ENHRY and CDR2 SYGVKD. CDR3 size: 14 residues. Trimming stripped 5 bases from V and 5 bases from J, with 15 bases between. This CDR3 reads CAISLDLAAETQYF. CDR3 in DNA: TGTGCCATCAGTCTCGATCTAGCCGCGGAGACCCAGTACTTC.

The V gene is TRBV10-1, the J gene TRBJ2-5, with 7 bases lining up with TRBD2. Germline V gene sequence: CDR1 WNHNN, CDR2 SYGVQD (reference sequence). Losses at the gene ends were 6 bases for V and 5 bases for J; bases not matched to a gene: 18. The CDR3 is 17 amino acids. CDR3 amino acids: CASSGPIAGPTRETQYF. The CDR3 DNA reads TGCGCCAGCAGCGGACCCATAGCGGGCCCTACCAGGGAGACCCAGTACTTC.

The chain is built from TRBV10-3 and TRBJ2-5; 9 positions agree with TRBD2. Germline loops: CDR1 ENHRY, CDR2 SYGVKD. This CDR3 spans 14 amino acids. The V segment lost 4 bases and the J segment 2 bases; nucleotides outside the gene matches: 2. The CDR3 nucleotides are TGTGCCATCAGTGGGCTAGCGGGGCAAGAGACCCAGTACTTC. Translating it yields CAISGLAGQETQYF.

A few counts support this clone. The CDR3 spells CAQDRGRASNQPQHF. CDR3 DNA: TGTGCACAGGACAGGGGGCGGGCGAGCAATCAGCCCCAGCATTTT. The chain uses TRBV6-4 and TRBJ1-5; 11 bases are shared with TRBD1. CDR3 length equals 15 residues. Germline V CDR1 and CDR2: MRHNA, SNTAGT.

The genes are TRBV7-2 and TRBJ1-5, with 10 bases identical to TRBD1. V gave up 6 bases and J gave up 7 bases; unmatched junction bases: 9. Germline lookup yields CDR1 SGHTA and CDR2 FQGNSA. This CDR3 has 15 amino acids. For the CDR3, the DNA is TGTGCCAGCAGTTCTCCGGGACAGGGGCGACAGCCCCAGCATTTT. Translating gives CASSSPGQGRQPQHF.

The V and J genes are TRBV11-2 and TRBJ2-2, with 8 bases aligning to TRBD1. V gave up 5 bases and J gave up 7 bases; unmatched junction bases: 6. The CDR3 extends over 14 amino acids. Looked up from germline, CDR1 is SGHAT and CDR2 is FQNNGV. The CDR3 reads CASSHTGGNGELFF. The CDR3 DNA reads TGTGCCAGCAGCCACACAGGGGGAAACGGGGAGCTGTTTTTT.